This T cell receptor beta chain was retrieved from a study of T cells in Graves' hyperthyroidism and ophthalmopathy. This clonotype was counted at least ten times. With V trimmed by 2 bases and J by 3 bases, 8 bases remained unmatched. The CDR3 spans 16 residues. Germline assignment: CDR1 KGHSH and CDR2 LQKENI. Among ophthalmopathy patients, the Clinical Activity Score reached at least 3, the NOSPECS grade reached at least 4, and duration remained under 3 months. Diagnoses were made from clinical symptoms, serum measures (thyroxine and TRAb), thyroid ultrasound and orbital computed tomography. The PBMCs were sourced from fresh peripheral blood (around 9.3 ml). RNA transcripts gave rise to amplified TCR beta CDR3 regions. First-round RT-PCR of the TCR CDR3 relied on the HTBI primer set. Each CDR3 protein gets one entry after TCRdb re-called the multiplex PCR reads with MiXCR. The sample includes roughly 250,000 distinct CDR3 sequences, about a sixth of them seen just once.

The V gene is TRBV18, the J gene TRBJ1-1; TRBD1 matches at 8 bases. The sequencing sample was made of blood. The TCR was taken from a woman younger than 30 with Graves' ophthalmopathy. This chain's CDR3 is CASSPVRTDRDTEAFF. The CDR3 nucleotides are TGTGCCAGCTCACCAGTCAGGACGGACAGGGACACTGAAGCTTTCTTT. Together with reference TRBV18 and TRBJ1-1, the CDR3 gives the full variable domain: NAGVMQNPRHLVRRRGQEARLRCSPMKGHSHVYWYRQLPEEGLKFMVYLQKENIIDESGMPKERFSAEFPKEGPSILRIQQVVRGDSAAYFCASSPVRTDRDTEAFFGQGTRLTVV.